The 22 T cell receptor beta chains below all came from one sample that was sequenced in a study of neoadjuvant anti-PD-1 for oral cavity cancer (dated by TCRdb to 2020 to 2023). The time point label for this specimen denotes: before neoadjuvant nivolumab. Library creation used the immunoSEQ multiplex PCR assay. TCRdb stores this immuneACCESS table with in-frame sequences only. Part of the clones is absent; in the studies checked, under half of the shortfall reflects unresolved V genes, and no reason is known for the rest. For this sample the table gives 13,000 to 15,000 clones, of which about 70% were detected only once. The ten largest account for over 3% of the sample. This material consisted of PBMCs, taken before nivolumab (anti-PD-1) treatment. The receptor set was obtained from a person aged 35-79 years with oral cavity squamous cell carcinoma.

The V and J genes are TRBV6-1 and TRBJ1-1; perhaps TRBD1 as D (5 bases). V was pared by 6 bases and J by 6 bases, with 14 bases between. The germline gives CDR1 MNHNS, CDR2 SASEGT. The CDR3 is 13 amino acids. In DNA, the CDR3 is TGTGCCAGCAGGGAGGGGCCGGAAGCTGAAGCTTTCTTT. This encodes CASREGPEAEAFF.

The CDR3 region has the DNA TGCGCCAGCAGCTCGGGATCCAGGGGGGGAACCGGGGAGCTGTTTTTT. Its translation is CASSSGSRGGTGELFF. The gene calls are TRBV5-1 and TRBJ2-2; the D call may be TRBD1 or TRBD2 (7 bases each). The germline CDR1 and CDR2 sequences are SGHRS and YFSETQ. The CDR3 sequence is 16 residues long. Trimming cost V 3 bases and J 5 bases, with 17 bases left between them.

A remark on this clone: Distinct nucleotide sequences in the sample also encode this CDR3. The rearrangement links TRBV27 to TRBJ2-3, with D unclear. There are 12 residues in the CDR3. CDR1 MNHEY and CDR2 SMNVEV come from the germline V gene (reference sequence). V lost 5 bases, J lost 6 bases, and 9 bases lay in between. The CDR3 loop is CASSPLGDTQYF. The CDR3 DNA is TGTGCCAGCAGTCCCCTAGGGGATACGCAGTATTTT.

The V call is TRBV5-1, the J call TRBJ2-1, with D perhaps being TRBD1 or TRBD2 (5 bases each). Looked up from germline, CDR1 is SGHRS and CDR2 is YFSETQ. The CDR3 spans 12 residues. Trimming pared 7 bases from V and 7 bases from J, leaving 12 bases between. DNA of the CDR3: TGCGCCAGCGCATACGGGACGAATGAGCAGTTCTTC. Translating gives CASAYGTNEQFF. The full variable domain, with the rest looked up from reference TRBV5-1 and TRBJ2-1, is KAGVTQTPRYLIKTRGQQVTLSCSPISGHRSVSWYQQTPGQGLQFLFEYFSETQRNKGNFPGRFSGRQFSNSRSEMNVSTLELGDSALYLCASAYGTNEQFFGPGTRLTVL.

The J gene is TRBJ2-5, the V gene TRBV4-1; TRBD2 agrees at 7 bases. CDR3 size: 17 residues. Trimming took 0 bases from V and 5 from J; bases not matched to a gene: 12. CDR1 is MGHRA, CDR2 YSYEKL, per germline. This CDR3 reads CASSQDTMAGRGETQYF. CDR3 in DNA: TGCGCCAGCAGCCAAGATACGATGGCGGGGCGGGGGGAGACCCAGTACTTC.

This clone has just a few counts. The chain carries TRBV28 and TRBJ1-2; D not certain. V was clipped by 6 bases and J by 8 bases, with 13 bases between them. Germline-derived CDR1 and CDR2 are MDHEN and SYDVKM. The CDR3 runs 12 residues. The CDR3 DNA reads as TGTGCCAGCAGCCCCTTGGGGTACGGCTACACCTTC. It specifies CASSPLGYGYTF.

This chain joins TRBV19 and TRBJ1-2; D gene uncertain. The length of the CDR3 is 13 residues. Germline assignment: CDR1 LNHDA and CDR2 SQIVND (reference sequence). Trimming removed 3 bases from V and 8 bases from J, with 13 bases in between. CDR3 in DNA: TGTGCCAGTAGTATCTTGTCGGTTCACGGCTACACCTTC. Translated: CASSILSVHGYTF.

This clone was seen more than once but under ten times. The chain carries TRBV30 and TRBJ1-3; no definite D call. V lost 4 bases, J lost 0 bases, and 7 bases lay in between. Germline V gene sequence: CDR1 GTSNPN, CDR2 SVGIG (reference sequence). This CDR3 is 13 amino acids long. This CDR3 reads CAWIPFSGNTIYF. The CDR3 DNA reads as TGTGCCTGGATCCCCTTCTCTGGAAACACCATATATTTT.

This clone appeared a few times. The chain recombines TRBV27 with TRBJ2-1, with a possible D match to TRBD1 (5 bases). Germline values: CDR1 MNHEY, CDR2 SMNVEV (reference sequence). This CDR3 region has 15 residues. Trimming took off 3 bases at V and 1 base at J, with 10 bases between the two ends. CDR3 amino acids: CASSFGQVSYNEQFF. The CDR3 DNA is TGTGCCAGCAGTTTCGGACAAGTATCCTACAATGAGCAGTTCTTC.

The CDR3 DNA follows: TGTGCCTGGAGCGGAAGGGAGCGGCAGCCCCAGCATTTT. As protein: CAWSGRERQPQHF. This chain joins TRBV30 and TRBJ1-5; D gene uncertain. V was trimmed by 3 bases and J by 7 bases, leaving 13 bases between them. This CDR3 region has 13 residues. Germline V lookup: CDR1 GTSNPN, CDR2 SVGIG (reference sequence).

In its sample, this clone was seen once. The chain uses TRBV14 and TRBJ1-1; D gene uncertain. The CDR3 consists of 11 residues. The germline V gene encodes CDR1 SGHDN and CDR2 FVKESK. With 5 bases removed from V and 1 base from J, the gap between germline ends came to 2 bases. The CDR3 DNA follows: TGTGCCAGCAGCAAGAACACTGAAGCTTTCTTT. Amino acid sequence: CASSKNTEAFF.

The CDR3 coding sequence is TGCAGCGTTGAAGATTTCCAGAGAAAATTTAACTATGGCTACACCTTC. It encodes CSVEDFQRKFNYGYTF. The V gene is TRBV29-1, the J gene TRBJ1-2; D is unclear. This CDR3 has 16 amino acids. Germline V CDR1 and CDR2: SQVTM, ANQGSEA. The ends were cut back, 0 bases at V and 1 base at J, with 15 bases in the middle. Based on the CDR3 plus reference TRBV29-1 and TRBJ1-2, the full variable domain is SAVISQKPSRDICQRGTSLTIQCQVDSQVTMMFWYRQQPGQSLTLIATANQGSEATYESGFVIDKFPISRPNLTFSTLTVSNMSPEDSSIYLCSVEDFQRKFNYGYTFGSGTRLTVV.

V usage is TRBV28 and J usage is TRBJ2-7; D ambiguous. The germline V gene encodes CDR1 MDHEN and CDR2 SYDVKM. This CDR3 spans 12 amino acids. The V and J ends lost 2 bases and 4 bases respectively, with 6 bases between them. The CDR3 nucleotides read TGTGCCAGCAGTTTACGCATTTACGAGCAGTACTTC. The encoded protein is CASSLRIYEQYF.

The V gene is TRBV9, the J gene TRBJ1-4, with a weak D call TRBD1 (5 bases). From germline, CDR1 is SGDLS and CDR2 YYNGEE. The V end was cut by 0 bases, the J end by 8 bases, with 11 bases between. This CDR3 is 14 amino acids long. CDR3 bases: TGTGCCAGCAGCGTAGGAGGGGTTGGGGAAAAACTGTTTTTT. It translates to CASSVGGVGEKLFF.

The chain combines TRBV2 with TRBJ2-2; D is uncertain. This CDR3 region has 13 residues. Germline CDR1 reads SNHLY; CDR2 reads FYNNEI. Trimming removed 3 bases at V and 3 bases at J, with 5 bases between. The CDR3 protein is CASSDVDTGELFF. The CDR3 nucleotides read TGTGCCAGCAGTGATGTGGACACCGGGGAGCTGTTTTTT. Based on the CDR3 plus reference TRBV2 and TRBJ2-2, the full variable domain is EPEVTQTPSHQVTQMGQEVILRCVPISNHLYFYWYRQILGQKVEFLVSFYNNEISEKSEIFDDQFSVERPDGSNFTLKIRSTKLEDSAMYFCASSDVDTGELFFGEGSRLTVL.

This clone was counted only a few times. The rearrangement uses TRBV19 and TRBJ2-4, with D tentatively TRBD1 (6 bases). Trimming left V 1 base short and J 9 bases short, with 13 bases between. The CDR3 loop spans 14 amino acids. Germline CDR1 reads LNHDA; CDR2 reads SQIVND (reference sequence). CDR3 sequence (DNA): TGTGCCAGTAGTATAGGTGACAGGCGGAGCATTCAGTACTTC. Encoded protein: CASSIGDRRSIQYF.

The V call is TRBV4-1, the J call TRBJ2-1; D is possibly TRBD1 or TRBD2 (5 bases each). Germline loops: CDR1 MGHRA, CDR2 YSYEKL. Trimming pared 0 bases from V and 7 bases from J, leaving 10 bases between. The CDR3 contains 14 residues. The CDR3 here is CASSQDPWGNEQFF. CDR3 DNA: TGCGCCAGCAGCCAAGATCCATGGGGGAATGAGCAGTTCTTC.

The J gene is TRBJ2-7, the V gene TRBV30; no definite D call. This CDR3 has 12 amino acids. Per the germline V gene, CDR1 is GTSNPN and CDR2 is SVGIG (reference sequence). The V and J ends lost 0 bases and 5 bases respectively, with 8 bases between them. Written as DNA, the CDR3 is TGTGCCTGGAGTGTAGTTAACAACGAGCAGTACTTC. This codes for CAWSVVNNEQYF.

The genes are TRBV5-1 and TRBJ1-1; D remains ambiguous. The CDR3 has 14 residues. The V end lost 8 bases, the J end lost 1 base, and 15 bases lay between the germline ends. Per germline, CDR1 SGHRS and CDR2 YFSETQ. CDR3: CASMVAPGNTEAFF. The CDR3 region has the DNA TGCGCCAGTATGGTGGCCCCGGGGAACACTGAAGCTTTCTTT. Combining the CDR3 with reference TRBV5-1 and TRBJ1-1 gives the whole variable domain KAGVTQTPRYLIKTRGQQVTLSCSPISGHRSVSWYQQTPGQGLQFLFEYFSETQRNKGNFPGRFSGRQFSNSRSEMNVSTLELGDSALYLCASMVAPGNTEAFFGQGTRLTVV.

This chain joins TRBV7-8 and TRBJ2-1, with 7 bases that match TRBD1. The germline CDR1 and CDR2 sequences are SGHVS and FQNEAQ. Trimming removed 4 bases from V and 9 bases from J; junction bases left unmatched: 6. The length of the CDR3 is 13 residues. The CDR3: CASSYVRDSEQFF. The DNA of the CDR3 is TGTGCCAGCAGCTACGTCAGGGACAGTGAGCAGTTCTTC.

This clone was detected a few times. The gene calls are TRBV6-1 and TRBJ1-2; tentatively, D is TRBD1 (5 bases). V was pared by 6 bases and J by 2 bases, with 13 bases between. Germline lookup yields CDR1 MNHNS and CDR2 SASEGT. The CDR3 has 14 residues. CDR3: CASRLGGSNYGYTF. CDR3 DNA: TGTGCCAGCAGACTTGGGGGGTCAAACTATGGCTACACCTTC.

This clone has just a few counts. V and J are TRBV7-3 and TRBJ2-1; no clear D gene. CDR1 is SGHTA and CDR2 is FQGTGA in the germline V gene. V gave up 1 base and J gave up 9 bases, with 10 bases separating them. This CDR3 has 13 amino acids. The CDR3 coding sequence is TGTGCCAGCAGCTTAAGGCCGTGGGGTGAGCAGTTCTTC. Translation: CASSLRPWGEQFF.